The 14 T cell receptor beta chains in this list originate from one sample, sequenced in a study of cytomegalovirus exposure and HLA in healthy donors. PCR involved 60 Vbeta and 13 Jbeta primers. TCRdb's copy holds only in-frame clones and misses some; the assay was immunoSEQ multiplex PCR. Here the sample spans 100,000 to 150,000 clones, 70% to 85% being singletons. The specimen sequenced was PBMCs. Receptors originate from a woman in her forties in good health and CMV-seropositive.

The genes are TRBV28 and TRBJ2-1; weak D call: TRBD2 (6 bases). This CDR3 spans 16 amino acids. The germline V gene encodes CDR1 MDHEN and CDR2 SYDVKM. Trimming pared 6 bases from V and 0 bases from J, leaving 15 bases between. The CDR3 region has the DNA TGTGCCAGCAGATCCGCGGGATATCGCTCCTACAATGAGCAGTTCTTC. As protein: CASRSAGYRSYNEQFF.

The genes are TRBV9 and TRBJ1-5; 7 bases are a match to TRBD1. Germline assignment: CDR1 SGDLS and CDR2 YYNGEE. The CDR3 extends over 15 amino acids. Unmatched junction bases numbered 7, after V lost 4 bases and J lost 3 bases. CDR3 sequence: CASSPQGQPNQPQHF. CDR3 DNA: TGTGCCAGCAGCCCCCAGGGACAGCCCAATCAGCCCCAGCATTTT.

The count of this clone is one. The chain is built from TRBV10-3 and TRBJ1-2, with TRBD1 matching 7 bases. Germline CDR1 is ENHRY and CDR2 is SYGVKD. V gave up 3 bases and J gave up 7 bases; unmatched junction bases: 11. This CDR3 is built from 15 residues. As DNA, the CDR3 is TGTGCCATCAGTGATCTGAAGGGGGCGCTGTCTGGCTACACCTTC. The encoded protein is CAISDLKGALSGYTF.

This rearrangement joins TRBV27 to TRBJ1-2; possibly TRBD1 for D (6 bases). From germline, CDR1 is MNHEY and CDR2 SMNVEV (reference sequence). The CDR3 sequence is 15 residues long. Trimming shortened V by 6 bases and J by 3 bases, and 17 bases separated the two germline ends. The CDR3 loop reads CASSPQGLPDYGYTF. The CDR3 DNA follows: TGTGCCAGCAGCCCCCAGGGGCTACCCGACTATGGCTACACCTTC.

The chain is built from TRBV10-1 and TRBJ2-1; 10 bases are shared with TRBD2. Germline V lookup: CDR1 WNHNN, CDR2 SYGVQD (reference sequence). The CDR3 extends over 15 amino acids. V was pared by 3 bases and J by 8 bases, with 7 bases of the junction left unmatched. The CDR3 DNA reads TGCGCCAGCAGTGACGAAGCGGGGGGGTTGGATGAGCAGTTCTTC. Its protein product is CASSDEAGGLDEQFF.

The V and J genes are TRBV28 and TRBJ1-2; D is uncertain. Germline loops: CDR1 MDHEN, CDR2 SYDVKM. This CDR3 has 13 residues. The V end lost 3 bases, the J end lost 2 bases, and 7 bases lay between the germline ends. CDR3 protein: CASSFAANYGYTF. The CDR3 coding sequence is TGTGCCAGCAGTTTCGCGGCGAACTATGGCTACACCTTC.

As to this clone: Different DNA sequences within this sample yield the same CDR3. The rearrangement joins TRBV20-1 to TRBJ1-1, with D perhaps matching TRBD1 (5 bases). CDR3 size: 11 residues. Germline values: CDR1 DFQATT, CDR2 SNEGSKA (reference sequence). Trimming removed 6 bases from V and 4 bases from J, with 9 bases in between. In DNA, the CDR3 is TGCAGTGCCGGCGGGGGCACTGAAGCTTTCTTT. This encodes CSAGGGTEAFF.

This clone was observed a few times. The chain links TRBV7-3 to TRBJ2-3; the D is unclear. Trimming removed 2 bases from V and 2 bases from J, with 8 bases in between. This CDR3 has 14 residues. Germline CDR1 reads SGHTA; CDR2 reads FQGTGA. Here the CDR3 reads CASSLGQLTDTQYF. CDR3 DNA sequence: TGTGCCAGCAGCTTAGGGCAGCTCACAGATACGCAGTATTTT.

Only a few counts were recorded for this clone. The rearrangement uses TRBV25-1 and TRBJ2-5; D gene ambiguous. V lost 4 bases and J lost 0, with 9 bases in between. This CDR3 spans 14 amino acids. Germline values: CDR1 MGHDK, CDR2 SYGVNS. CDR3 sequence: CASSGANYQETQYF. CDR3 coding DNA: TGTGCCAGCAGTGGGGCCAATTACCAAGAGACCCAGTACTTC.

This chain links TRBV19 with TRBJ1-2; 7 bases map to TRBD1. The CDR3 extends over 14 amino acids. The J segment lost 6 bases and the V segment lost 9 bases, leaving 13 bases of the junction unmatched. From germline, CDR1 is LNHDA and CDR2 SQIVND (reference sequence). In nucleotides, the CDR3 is TGTGCCAGCCGGAAACGACAGGGAAGGGATGGCTACACCTTC. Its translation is CASRKRQGRDGYTF.

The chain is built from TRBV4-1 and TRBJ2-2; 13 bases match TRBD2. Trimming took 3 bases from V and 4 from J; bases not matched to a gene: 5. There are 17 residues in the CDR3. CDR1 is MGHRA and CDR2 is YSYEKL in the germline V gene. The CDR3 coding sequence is TGCGCCAGCAGCCAGCCCACTAGCGGGGGGGTCACCGGGGAGCTGTTTTTT. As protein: CASSQPTSGGVTGELFF.

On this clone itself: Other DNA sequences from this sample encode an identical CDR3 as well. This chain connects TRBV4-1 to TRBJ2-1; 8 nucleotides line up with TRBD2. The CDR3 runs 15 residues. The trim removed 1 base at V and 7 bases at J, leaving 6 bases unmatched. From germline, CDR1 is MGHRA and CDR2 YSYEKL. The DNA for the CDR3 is TGCGCCAGCAGCCAAGGAGCCGGCGGGAGGAATGAGCAGTTCTTC. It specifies CASSQGAGGRNEQFF.

This CDR3 reads CASSVVSHYNEQFF. The CDR3 DNA follows: TGTGCCAGCAGCGTAGTCAGTCACTACAATGAGCAGTTCTTC. The rearrangement links TRBV9 to TRBJ2-1; no clear D. CDR1 SGDLS and CDR2 YYNGEE come from the germline V gene. This CDR3 spans 14 amino acids. Trimming removed 0 bases from V and 3 bases from J, with 7 bases in between.

The DNA for the CDR3 is TGTGCCAGCAGTTCCCGGACTAGCGGCAATGAGCAGTTCTTC. Translating it yields CASSSRTSGNEQFF. The rearrangement links TRBV6-6 to TRBJ2-1, with TRBD2 identical over 10 bases. This CDR3 contains 14 residues. Trimming cost V 4 bases and J 6 bases; bases outside gene matches: 3. CDR1 MNHNY and CDR2 SVGAGI come from the germline V gene (reference sequence).